This T cell receptor beta chain was documented in a study of cytomegalovirus exposure and HLA in healthy donors (dated by TCRdb to about 2017). In terms of the full investigation: According to an earlier analysis of 550 to 750 of the donors, 150 million to 200 million T cells yielded 117 million unique TCR beta sequences and about 300 Gb of sequence data. All discovery cohort repertoires had been generated using a single sequencing platform. About 300 gigabases of sequencing data and around 88 million unique TCR sequences made up an early release that covered approximately 700 HLA-typed donors. In an earlier analysis of a few hundred of the donors, high-throughput TCR beta sequencing was used to judge whether each TCR beta V gene segment behaved as functional or pseudogenic. HLA typing included class I and class II loci at four-digit resolution. On average, around 240,000 unique TCR beta nucleotide sequences were sequenced per donor among some 420 genotyped donors of the cohort, with roughly 18% of those sequences being non-productive. The aim of the study was to test whether cataloging public T cell receptors could identify signatures of past pathogen exposure. Along with the approximately 620-subject first cohort, a separate validation cohort of 120 different subjects was used. Rather than using new phenotypic data, the later analysis identified candidate immune exposures from TCR beta sequences and from how often those sequences occurred across donors. Among the approximately 400 genotyped donors, roughly 80% belonged to the genetic ancestry cluster associated with self-reported Caucasian donors. About five DR-DQ haplotypes were treated as single units for association and clustering because of strong linkage in the cohort. Donor age, sex, ethnicity and CMV serostatus were compiled together with the repertoire data. A later genetic analysis used genome-wide SNP genotypes for about 65% of the 666 donors, treating that subset as a discovery cohort. Typing coverage differed by locus: A, B, C, DRB1 and DQB1 were typed in about 629-630 donors, DQA1 in about 500, DPA1 in 600 to 610, and DPB1 in 472. In a later analysis, previously published TCR beta repertoires from 666 donors were re-analyzed and high-resolution HLA genotyping was added so that TCR occurrence patterns could be studied. The study combined high-throughput TCR immunosequencing, statistical association of individual TCRs with disease status, and machine learning to predict cytomegalovirus infection status. The study used immunosequencing to profile the T cell repertoires of 670 or so subjects and linked those repertoires to cytomegalovirus serostatus.

Germline trimming: 5 bases from V, 3 bases from J; junction bases outside gene matches: 5. The germline V gene (reference sequence) sets CDR1 to SGHKS and CDR2 to YYEKEE. The CDR3 runs 13 amino acids, cysteine and phenylalanine included. The kept DNA is CDR3 alone, 39 bases in frame from the first base. In total, roughly 710 healthy bone marrow donors made up the cohort. At the time of sampling, every cohort member was nominally healthy, though immune exposures that went unrecorded were likely present. The donor was CMV seropositive and belonged to the group of 250 to 300 seropositive cohort members. Every donor gave a peripheral blood sample, and the peripheral blood mononuclear cells from that sample were used for TCR beta sequencing. Genomic DNA was extracted from the blood cell samples with the Qiagen DNeasy Blood Extraction Kit. Library prep was done by the immunoSEQ multiplex PCR assay. For the multiplex PCR, a mixture combining 60 forward primers for TCR Vbeta segments and 13 reverse primers for TCR Jbeta segments was used. The CDR3 region of rearranged TCR beta genes was amplified from genomic DNA with a multiplex PCR assay. Amplified TCR beta libraries were sequenced as 87-base-pair reads on the Illumina HiSeq System. The original methods were these. A later analysis counted tens of millions of unique TCR beta chains across the 650 to 700 repertoires, and 10 million to 11 million of these chains were shared by at least two donors. Raw reads were error-corrected and collapsed into unique sequences with a nearest-neighbor algorithm that merged closely related sequences to remove PCR and sequencing errors. V, D and J gene segments were assigned by aligning CDR3 sequences to IMGT reference sequences. For a sequence to be retained, at least a six-nucleotide match to both a V gene segment and a J gene segment was required. Rearrangements were called productive when the CDR3 lacked stop codons and stayed in frame with V and J; all others were non-productive. Following IMGT convention, CDR3 was defined as the stretch from the second conserved V-encoded cysteine to the conserved J-encoded phenylalanine. In an earlier analysis of more than 550 of the donors, sequences lacking an unambiguous match to a single V gene segment were excluded. An earlier analysis of 500 to 600 of the donors classified V segments as functional when productive rearrangements were above 56.7% and as segregating when the standard deviation between donors was above 5%. To diagnose cytomegalovirus status from the catalog of TCR beta chain sequences, a statistical classification framework was built. In a later analysis, TCR nucleotide sequences were compared against IMGT/GENE-DB human TR gene sequences so that V and J genes could be assigned. In a later analysis, CDR3 sequences and most-parsimonious VDJ recombination scenarios were assigned using the TCRdist pipeline. A later analysis defined each TCR beta chain by its CDR3 amino acid sequence plus V-gene family, and excluded reads lacking a unique V-gene family. A later analysis removed 500 to 600 highly shared, low-generation-probability nucleotide sequences to deal with suspected cross-contamination and a sequencing artifact. A later analysis calculated a clonal expansion index for each public chain from normalized within-repertoire ranks of inferred template counts. In a later analysis, generation probabilities were computed using a VDJ recombination model fitted to out-of-frame rearrangements, and the results were checked against IGoR. In a later analysis, TCR-TCR, TCR-HLA and TCR-CMV co-occurrence was scored with hypergeometric tests, and a repertoire-size bias correction was applied to TCR pairs. False discovery rates were estimated in a later analysis by permuting HLA or CMV assignments 20 times. In a later analysis, co-occurring TCRs were grouped using DBSCAN, and TCRdist sequence similarity was added for clustering within HLA-allele-positive subsets. Repertoires with fewer than 30,000 or more than 120,000 public chains, plus five repertoires with anomalous nucleotide sharing, were excluded from co-occurrence clustering. Held by TCRdb, this immuneACCESS table contains in-frame sequences only and omits some clones. Under half of the omission traces to an unresolved V gene where checked; the cause of the rest is unknown. The DNA gave D and trimming, while V, J and clone size come from that table. For this sample the table gives 95,000 to 150,000 clones, of which 50% to 75% were detected only once. The ten largest clones take up roughly 8.6% of the sample.

This clone turned up a few times. Its antigen has not been determined. No base-level quality is on record; no much larger clone is a single base apart. The full study reports these points: In an earlier analysis of around 500 of the donors, most TCR beta V segments appeared in productive rearrangements about 87% or about 30% of the time, broadly matching IMGT annotations. A later analysis reported that several top co-occurrence clusters appeared linked to parvovirus B19, influenza, CMV and Epstein-Barr virus. Approximately 18 rarely observed V segments, including chromosome 9 orphons, were excluded from the earlier analysis of several hundred of the donors because counts were too low. A further reported finding was that TCR beta sequences accurately predicted the HLA-A and HLA-B alleles for most subjects in the first cohort. Linkage disequilibrium might explain the correlated functional status among segregating V segments, but an unknown experimental factor could not be excluded. The classifier was reported to diagnose cytomegalovirus status with high specificity and sensitivity in both the original and validation cohorts. V-gene and J-gene trimming of TCR beta chains was associated with a missense DCLRE1C variant in a later genetic analysis, and the association was replicated in an independent cohort. In a later analysis, HLA-associated TCR beta chains showed more clonal expansion and lower generation probabilities than non-associated chains that were equally common. Compared with the roughly 670-donor mean, donors in an Asian-associated ancestry cluster had fewer N-insertions in productive TCRs, according to a later genetic analysis. A later analysis found that TCR association rates varied across HLA loci, with DRB1 alleles showing the most associated TCRs and HLA-C alleles the fewest. Most CMV-associated TCR beta chains appeared to be HLA-restricted in a later analysis, and the HLA associations seemed to be driven largely by CMV exposure. It was suggested by the authors that the approach could potentially be generalized to other disease states and immunological phenotypes. The presence/absence analyses assumed that sequencing depth was roughly uniform across donors, and that assumption may not be true. In vitro tests confirmed that three of the cytomegalovirus-associated TCR beta chains recognize cytomegalovirus antigens. Strong co-occurrence of HLA alleles, especially DR and DQ, made assigning TCR associations to individual alleles difficult. In the study, 150 to 200 TCR beta chains were listed as associated with cytomegalovirus. Specific HLA alleles were associated with over 15,000 TCR beta sequences at a false discovery rate of 0.05 in a later analysis. A cluster of highly shared sequence variants was judged likely to be a technical artifact of the sequencing pipeline. HLA typing was unavailable for some donors at each locus, so association tests used only the typed subset. While some public TCRs were present in many individuals, most TCR sequences turned up only very rarely across donors. The only immune exposure information available for the cohort was CMV serostatus. This cohort had only TCR beta chains sequenced, and the lack of alpha or paired-chain data limited which features could be detected. The 87-base-pair reads could not distinguish some IMGT-functional V segments, including TRBV6-2 and TRBV6-3, so those segments were excluded.

The receptor comes from a middle-aged woman in good health and CMV-seropositive. The chain joins TRBV5-5 to TRBJ2-7, and 7 junction bases match TRBD2. What was sequenced was PBMCs. The encoded CDR3 is CASRRGSLYEQYF. At the DNA level, the sequence is TGTGCCAGCAGGCGGGGGAGCCTCTACGAGCAGTACTTC.